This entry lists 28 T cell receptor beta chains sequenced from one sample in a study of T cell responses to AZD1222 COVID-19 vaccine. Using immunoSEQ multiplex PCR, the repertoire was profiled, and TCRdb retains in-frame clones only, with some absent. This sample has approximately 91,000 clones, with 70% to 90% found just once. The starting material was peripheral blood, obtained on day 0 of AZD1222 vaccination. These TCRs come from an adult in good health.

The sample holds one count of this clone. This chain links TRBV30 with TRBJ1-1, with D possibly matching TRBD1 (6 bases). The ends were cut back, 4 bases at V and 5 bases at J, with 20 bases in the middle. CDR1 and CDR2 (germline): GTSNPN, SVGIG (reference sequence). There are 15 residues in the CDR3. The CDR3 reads CAWKGQGIRGTEAFF. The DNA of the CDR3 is TGTGCCTGGAAGGGCCAGGGGATTCGAGGGACTGAAGCTTTCTTT.

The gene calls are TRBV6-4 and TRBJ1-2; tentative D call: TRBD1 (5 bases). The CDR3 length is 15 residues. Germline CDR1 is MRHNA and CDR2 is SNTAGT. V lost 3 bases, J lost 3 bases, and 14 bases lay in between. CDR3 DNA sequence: TGTGCCAGCAGTGATACGGGGCGCTCTTACTATGGCTACACCTTC. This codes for CASSDTGRSYYGYTF.

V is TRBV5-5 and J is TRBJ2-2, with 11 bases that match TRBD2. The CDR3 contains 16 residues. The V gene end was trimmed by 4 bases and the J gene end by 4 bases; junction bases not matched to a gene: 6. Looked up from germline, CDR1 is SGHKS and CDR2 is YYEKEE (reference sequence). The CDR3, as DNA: TGTGCCAGCAGCGCGATAGCGGGGGGGATCACCGGGGAGCTGTTTTTT. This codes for CASSAIAGGITGELFF.

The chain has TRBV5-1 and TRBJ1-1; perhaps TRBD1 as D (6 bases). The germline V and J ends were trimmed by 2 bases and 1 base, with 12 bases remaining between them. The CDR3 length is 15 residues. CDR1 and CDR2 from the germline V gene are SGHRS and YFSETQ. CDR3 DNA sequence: TGCGCCAGCAGCTTATGGCAGACAGGGAACACTGAAGCTTTCTTT. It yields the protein CASSLWQTGNTEAFF.

CDR3 in amino acids: CASSQDIRRAGGYTF. As DNA, the CDR3 is TGCGCCAGCAGCCAAGATATAAGAAGGGCGGGAGGCTACACCTTC. V and J are TRBV4-1 and TRBJ1-2; D uncertain. The germline V and J ends were trimmed by 0 bases and 8 bases, with 16 bases remaining between them. The CDR3 sequence is 15 residues long. The germline CDR1 and CDR2 sequences are MGHRA and YSYEKL.

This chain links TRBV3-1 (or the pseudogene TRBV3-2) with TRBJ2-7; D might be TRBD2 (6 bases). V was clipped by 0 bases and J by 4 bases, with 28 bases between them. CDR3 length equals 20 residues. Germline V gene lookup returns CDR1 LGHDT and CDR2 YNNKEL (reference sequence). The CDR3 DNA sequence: TGTGCCAGCAGCCAAGATGGTAGACTAGAACAACCCCATATCGGGTACGAGCAGTACTTC. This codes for CASSQDGRLEQPHIGYEQYF.

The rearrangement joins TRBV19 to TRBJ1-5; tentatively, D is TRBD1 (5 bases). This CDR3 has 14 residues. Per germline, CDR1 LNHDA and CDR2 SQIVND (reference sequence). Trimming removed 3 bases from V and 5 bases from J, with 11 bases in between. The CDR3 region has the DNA TGTGCCAGTAGTATCATCCGGGGCGATCAGCCCCAGCATTTT. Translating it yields CASSIIRGDQPQHF.

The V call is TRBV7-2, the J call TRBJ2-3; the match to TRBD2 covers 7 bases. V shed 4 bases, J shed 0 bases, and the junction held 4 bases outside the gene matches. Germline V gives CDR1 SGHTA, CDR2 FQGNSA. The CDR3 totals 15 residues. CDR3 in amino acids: CASSSGLTSTDTQYF. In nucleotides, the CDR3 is TGTGCCAGCAGCTCGGGACTAACTAGCACAGATACGCAGTATTTT.

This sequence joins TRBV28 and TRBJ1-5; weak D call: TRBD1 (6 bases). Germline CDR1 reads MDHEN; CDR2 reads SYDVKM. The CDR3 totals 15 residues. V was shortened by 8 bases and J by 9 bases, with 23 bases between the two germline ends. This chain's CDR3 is CASSQGGTRDLPQHF. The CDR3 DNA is TGTGCCAGCTCCCAAGGCGGGACACGGGATTTGCCCCAGCATTTT.

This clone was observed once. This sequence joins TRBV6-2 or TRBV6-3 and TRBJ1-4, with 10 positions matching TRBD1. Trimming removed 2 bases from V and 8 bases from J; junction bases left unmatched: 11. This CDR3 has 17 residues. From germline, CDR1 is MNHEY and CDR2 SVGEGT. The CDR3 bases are TGTGCCAGCAGTTACGAGATCTATGACAGGGGGCGAGAAAAACTGTTTTTT. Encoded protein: CASSYEIYDRGREKLFF.

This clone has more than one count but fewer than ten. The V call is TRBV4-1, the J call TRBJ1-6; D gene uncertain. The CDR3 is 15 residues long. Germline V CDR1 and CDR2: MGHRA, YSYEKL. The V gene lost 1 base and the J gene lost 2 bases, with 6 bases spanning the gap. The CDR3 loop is CASSQVMAYNSPLHF. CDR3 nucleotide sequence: TGCGCCAGCAGCCAAGTAATGGCCTATAATTCACCCCTCCACTTT.

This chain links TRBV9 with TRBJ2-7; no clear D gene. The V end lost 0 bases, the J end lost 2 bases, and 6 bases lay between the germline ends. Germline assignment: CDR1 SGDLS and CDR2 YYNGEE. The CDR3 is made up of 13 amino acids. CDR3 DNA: TGTGCCAGCAGCGTAGATGAGGCCTACGAGCAGTACTTC. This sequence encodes CASSVDEAYEQYF.

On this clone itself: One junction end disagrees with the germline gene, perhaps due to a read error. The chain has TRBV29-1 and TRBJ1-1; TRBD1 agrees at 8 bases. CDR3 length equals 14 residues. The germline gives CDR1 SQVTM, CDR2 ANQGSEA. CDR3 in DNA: TGCAGCGTCGAAGGACAGGGTAAGGACACTGAAGCTTTCTTT. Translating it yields CSVEGQGKDTEAFF.

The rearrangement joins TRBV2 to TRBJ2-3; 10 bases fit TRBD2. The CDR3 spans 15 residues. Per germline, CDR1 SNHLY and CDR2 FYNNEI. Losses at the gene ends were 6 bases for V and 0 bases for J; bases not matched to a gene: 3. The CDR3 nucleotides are TGTGCCAGCAGAGGACTAGCGGCCAGCACAGATACGCAGTATTTT. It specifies CASRGLAASTDTQYF.

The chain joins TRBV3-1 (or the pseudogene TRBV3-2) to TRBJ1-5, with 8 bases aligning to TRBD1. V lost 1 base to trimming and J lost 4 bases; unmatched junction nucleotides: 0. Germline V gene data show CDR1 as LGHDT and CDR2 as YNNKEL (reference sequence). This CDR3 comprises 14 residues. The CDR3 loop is CASSQGTGNQPQHF. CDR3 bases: TGTGCCAGCAGCCAAGGGACAGGGAATCAGCCCCAGCATTTT.

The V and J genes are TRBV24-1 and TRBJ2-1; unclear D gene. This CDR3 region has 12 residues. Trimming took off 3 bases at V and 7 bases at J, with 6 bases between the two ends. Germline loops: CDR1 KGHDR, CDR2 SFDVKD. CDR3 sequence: CATSDPLNEQFF. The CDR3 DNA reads TGTGCCACCAGTGATCCCTTAAATGAGCAGTTCTTC.

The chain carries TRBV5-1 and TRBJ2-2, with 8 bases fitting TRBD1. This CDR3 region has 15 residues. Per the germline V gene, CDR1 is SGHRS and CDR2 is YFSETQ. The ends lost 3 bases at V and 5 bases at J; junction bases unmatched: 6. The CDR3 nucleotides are TGCGCCAGCAGCTGGACAGGGATGGGTACCGGGGAGCTGTTTTTT. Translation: CASSWTGMGTGELFF.

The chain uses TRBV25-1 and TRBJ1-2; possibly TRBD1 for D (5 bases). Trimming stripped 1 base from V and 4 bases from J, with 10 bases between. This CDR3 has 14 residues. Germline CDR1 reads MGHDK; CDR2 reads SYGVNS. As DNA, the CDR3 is TGTGCCAGCAGTGAATGGGACCGAAGCTATGGCTACACCTTC. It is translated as CASSEWDRSYGYTF.

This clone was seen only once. CDR3: CASSRLHTIYF. DNA of the CDR3: TGTGCCAGCAGTAGGCTGCACACCATATATTTT. The chain combines TRBV6-4 with TRBJ1-3; D is undetermined. Trimming shortened V by 5 bases and J by 8 bases, and 7 bases separated the two germline ends. The CDR3 sequence is 11 residues long. Germline V gene lookup returns CDR1 MRHNA and CDR2 SNTAGT.

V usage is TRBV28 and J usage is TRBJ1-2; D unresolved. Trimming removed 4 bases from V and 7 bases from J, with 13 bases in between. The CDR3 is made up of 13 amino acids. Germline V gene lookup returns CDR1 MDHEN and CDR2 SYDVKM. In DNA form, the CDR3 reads TGTGCCAGCAGTTCGCTCGGATTGGCTGGCTACACCTTC. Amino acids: CASSSLGLAGYTF.

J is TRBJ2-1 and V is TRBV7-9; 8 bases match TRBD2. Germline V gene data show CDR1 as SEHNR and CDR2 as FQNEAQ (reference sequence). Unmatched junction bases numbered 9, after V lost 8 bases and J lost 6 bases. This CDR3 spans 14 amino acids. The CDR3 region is CASVLRGGPNEQFF. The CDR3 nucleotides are TGTGCCAGCGTTCTCCGGGGGGGCCCCAATGAGCAGTTCTTC.

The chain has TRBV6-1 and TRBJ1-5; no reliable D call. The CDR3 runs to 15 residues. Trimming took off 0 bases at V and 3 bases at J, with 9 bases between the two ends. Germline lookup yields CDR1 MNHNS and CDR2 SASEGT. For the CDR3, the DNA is TGTGCCAGCAGTGAAGCGGGTCACAACAATCAGCCCCAGCATTTT. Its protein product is CASSEAGHNNQPQHF.

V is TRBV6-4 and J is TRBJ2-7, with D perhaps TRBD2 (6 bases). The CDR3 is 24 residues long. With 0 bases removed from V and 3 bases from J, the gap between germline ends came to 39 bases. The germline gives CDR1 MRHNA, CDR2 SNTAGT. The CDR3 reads CASSDSIGAGSLRSEIECYYEQYF. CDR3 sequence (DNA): TGTGCCAGCAGTGACTCGATAGGAGCGGGCTCCTTGAGATCCGAGATTGAATGTTACTACGAGCAGTACTTC.

CDR3 in amino acids: CASSLVREQYF. The CDR3 DNA reads as TGTGCCAGCAGCTTGGTACGGGAGCAGTACTTC. J is TRBJ2-7 and V is TRBV7-8; no reliable D call. CDR1 and CDR2 (germline): SGHVS, FQNEAQ. V lost 3 bases and J lost 7, with 7 bases in between. The CDR3 runs 11 residues.

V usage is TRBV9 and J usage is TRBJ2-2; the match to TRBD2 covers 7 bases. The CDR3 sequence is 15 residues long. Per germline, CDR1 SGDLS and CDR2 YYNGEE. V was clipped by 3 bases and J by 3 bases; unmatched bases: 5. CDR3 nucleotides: TGTGCCAGCAGCGGGGGGGACTACCACACCGGGGAGCTGTTTTTT. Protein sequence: CASSGGDYHTGELFF. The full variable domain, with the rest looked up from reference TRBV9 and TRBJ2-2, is DSGVTQTPKHLITATGQRVTLRCSPRSGDLSVYWYQQSLDQGLQFLIQYYNGEERAKGNILERFSAQQFPDLHSELNLSSLELGDSALYFCASSGGDYHTGELFFGEGSRLTVL.

The CDR3 coding sequence is TGTGCCAGCAGTCATCGGGACAGGGTGAACGAGCAGTACTTC. Protein: CASSHRDRVNEQYF. The J gene is TRBJ2-7, the V gene TRBV6-5; 9 positions agree with TRBD1. The CDR3 runs to 14 residues. Germline values: CDR1 MNHEY, CDR2 SVGAGI. Losses at the gene ends were 5 bases for V and 5 bases for J; bases not matched to a gene: 7.

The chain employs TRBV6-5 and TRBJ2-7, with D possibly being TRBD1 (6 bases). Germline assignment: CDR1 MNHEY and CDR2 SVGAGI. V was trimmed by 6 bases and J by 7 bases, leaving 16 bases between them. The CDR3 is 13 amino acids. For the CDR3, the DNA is TGTGCCAGCAGCTCCGCACAGGGTCGAGAGCAGTACTTC. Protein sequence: CASSSAQGREQYF.

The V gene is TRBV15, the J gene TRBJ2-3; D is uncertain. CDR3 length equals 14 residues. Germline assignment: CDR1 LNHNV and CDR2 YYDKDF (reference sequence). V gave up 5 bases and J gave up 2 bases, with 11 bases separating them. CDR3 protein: CATSGQRLTDTQYF. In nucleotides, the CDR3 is TGTGCCACCAGCGGGCAGCGACTCACAGATACGCAGTATTTT.